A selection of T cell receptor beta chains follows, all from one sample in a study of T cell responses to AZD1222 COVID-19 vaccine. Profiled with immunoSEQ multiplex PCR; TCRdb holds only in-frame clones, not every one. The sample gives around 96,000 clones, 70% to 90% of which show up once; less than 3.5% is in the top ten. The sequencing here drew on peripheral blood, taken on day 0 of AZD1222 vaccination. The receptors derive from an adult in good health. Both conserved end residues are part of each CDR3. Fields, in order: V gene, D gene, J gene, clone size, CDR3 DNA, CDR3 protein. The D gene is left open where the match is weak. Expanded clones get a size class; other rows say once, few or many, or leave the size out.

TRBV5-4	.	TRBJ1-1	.	TGTGCCAGCAGCTTGGGGACAGAAGGGAACACTGAAGCTTTCTTT	CASSLGTEGNTEAFF
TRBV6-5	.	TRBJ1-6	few	TGTGCCAGCAGCTCCTCCAGGCGGGATTCACCCCTCCACTTT	CASSSSRRDSPLHF
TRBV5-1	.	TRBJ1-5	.	TGCGCCAGCAGCTTGGACGGTCACGCTCCGGGGGATAGCAATCAGCCCCAGCATTTT	CASSLDGHAPGDSNQPQHF
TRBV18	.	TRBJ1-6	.	TGTGCCAGCTCACCAATTGGGAATTCACCCCTCCACTTT	CASSPIGNSPLHF
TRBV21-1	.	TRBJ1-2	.	TGTGCCAGCAGCAAATGGAGGTCACTCGCGAGCTATGGCTACACCTTC	CASSKWRSLASYGYTF
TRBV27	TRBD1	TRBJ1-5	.	TGTGCCAGGAGGGACAGTCATTATAGCAATCAGCCCCAGCATTTT	CARRDSHYSNQPQHF
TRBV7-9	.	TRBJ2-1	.	TGTGCCAGCAGCTTATTCCGTGAGCAGTTCTTC	CASSLFREQFF
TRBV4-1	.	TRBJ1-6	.	TGCGCCAGCAGCCAAGTACGCGGGAAGAGGAATTCACCCCTCCACTTT	CASSQVRGKRNSPLHF
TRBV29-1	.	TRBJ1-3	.	TGCAGCGTTGAAGAATCGCCAGCAGGAAACACCATATATTTT	CSVEESPAGNTIYF
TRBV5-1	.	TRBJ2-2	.	TGCGCCAGCAGCTTGGCCACCGTTGTGACCGGGGAGCTGTTTTTT	CASSLATVVTGELFF
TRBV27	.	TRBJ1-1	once	TGTGCCAGCAGCCCAAGACGGTCATTCCCCACGTACACTGAAGCTTTCTTT	CASSPRRSFPTYTEAFF
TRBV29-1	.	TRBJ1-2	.	TGCAGCGTTGACCCGACAGAGACGGATGGCTACACCTTC	CSVDPTETDGYTF
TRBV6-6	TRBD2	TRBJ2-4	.	TGTGCCAGCAGTCTCACCCCTAGCGGGGGGTCCAGGGACATTCAGTACTTC	CASSLTPSGGSRDIQYF
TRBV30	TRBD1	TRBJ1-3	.	TGTGCCAGCGGACAGGGGGCTGGAAACACCATATATTTT	CASGQGAGNTIYF
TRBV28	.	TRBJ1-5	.	TGTGCCAGCCTCCAGGGACTTCAGCCCCAGCATTTT	CASLQGLQPQHF
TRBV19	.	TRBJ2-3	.	TGTGCCAGTAGTATACAGGGTAACACAGATACGCAGTATTTT	CASSIQGNTDTQYF
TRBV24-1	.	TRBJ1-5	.	TGTGCCACCAGTGGCAATCAGCCCCAGCATTTT	CATSGNQPQHF
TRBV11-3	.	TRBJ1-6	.	TGTGCCAGCAGCTTAGATGGGAAGGATAATTCACCCCTCCACTTT	CASSLDGKDNSPLHF
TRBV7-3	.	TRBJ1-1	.	TGTGCCAGCAGCAGCGGACTGGGGAACACTGAAGCTTTCTTT	CASSSGLGNTEAFF
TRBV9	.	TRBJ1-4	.	TGTGCCAGCAGCGTAGGCTCCGCCCGGGAAAAACTGTTTTTT	CASSVGSAREKLFF
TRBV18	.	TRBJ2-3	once	TGTGCCAGCTCACCAGTCGGGGGCCCTAGCACAGATACGCAGTATTTT	CASSPVGGPSTDTQYF